The present T cell receptor (beta chain) was sequenced within a study of OX40 agonist ivuxolimab in advanced cancers. In terms of the full investigation: Ivuxolimab was a fully human IgG2 agonistic monoclonal antibody targeting the costimulatory receptor OX40 (CD134). The dose-escalation cohort was 80% to 90% male with a mean age of approximately 60 years, ranging from roughly 20 to 85. Intravenous ivuxolimab was administered to patients every 2 weeks at six dose levels: 0.01, 0.1, 0.3, 1.5, 3 and 10 mg/kg. The point of sequencing TCRbeta in the periphery was to test whether ivuxolimab changed TCR sequence diversity and drove clonal T-cell expansion. Prior anti-PD-1, anti-PD-L1 or anti-CTLA-4 therapy was permitted, and checkpoint inhibitors had been received by under 50% of dose-escalation patients. Of the approximately 53 patients in dose escalation, 19 had hepatocellular carcinoma, around 15 had melanoma, 9 had renal cell carcinoma and 9 had head and neck cancer. The paper reports the monotherapy dose-escalation portion (N = 52 patients) of the phase I ivuxolimab trial. Three dose-escalation patients achieved partial responses, one with hepatocellular carcinoma and two with cutaneous melanoma. Study-wide findings and limitations: At doses of 0.1 to 3.0 mg/kg, clonal expansion of both CD4+ and CD8+ blood T cells was observed from baseline to week 6. In the 0.1-3.0 mg/kg groups, partial responders had among the lowest normalized peripheral clonal expansion, particularly in CD8+ T cells. Antigen specificity was not determined for the clonally expanded peripheral T cells. After ivuxolimab, more expanded clones were found on average in CD8+ T cells than in CD4+ T cells. Low levels of normalized T-cell clonal expansion were also shown by some nonresponding patients.

The trial excluded patients who had a history of autoimmune disease or who were on systemic immunosuppression. Peripheral blood for TCR sequencing was collected from all dose cohorts at baseline, on cycle 4 day 1, and on cycle 7 day 1. The samples were taken from a phase I, first-in-human, multicenter, open-label dose-escalation trial of ivuxolimab. Adults with locally advanced or metastatic melanoma, renal cell carcinoma, hepatocellular carcinoma or head and neck squamous cell carcinoma were enrolled in the trial. CD4+ and CD8+ T cells were sorted separately from peripheral blood before TCR sequencing. Turning to this clone: Its antigen is not yet known. Base qualities are not provided; no much larger clone lies one nucleotide away.

Taken from the germline V gene (reference sequence), the CDR1 and CDR2 loops are MNHEY and SMNVEV. CDR3 length: 14 amino acids, cysteine to phenylalanine. CDR3 DNA is the only sequence kept; it has 42 bases, read in frame from the first base. V gives up 8 bases and J gives up 0 bases, and the segment between their germline ends measures 11 bases. To sequence the TCRbeta CDR3 region, genomic DNA was isolated from the sorted cells. The immunoSEQ Assay was used for sequencing of TCRbeta CDR3 regions. In TCRdb, the immuneACCESS table is reduced to in-frame sequences with V and J assigned. These tables do not hold every clone; where another copy was compared, an unresolved V gene accounts for under half, and the others remain unexplained. The sample records about 100,000 clones, about 88% of which are singletons. The ten largest clones represent about 0.15% of the sample.

Sequenced material: CD4+ or CD8+ T cells sorted from blood, taken in a trial of the OX40 agonist ivuxolimab. Recombination linked TRBV27 to TRBJ2-1; the D gene remains uncertain. This TCR was sampled from an adult with an advanced solid tumor such as melanoma, head and neck, liver or kidney cancer. At the DNA level, the sequence is TGTGCCAGCGGCCTCGCCTTCTCCTACAATGAGCAGTTCTTC. Its amino acids are CASGLAFSYNEQFF.